The clone carrying this TCR beta chain has more than one count but fewer than ten. Its antigen is as yet unknown. The entry originates in a study of OX40 agonist ivuxolimab in advanced cancers. Study-level points and caveats: Partial responders receiving 0.1-3.0 mg/kg showed among the lowest clonal expansion. On average, CD8+ T cells showed a greater number of expanded clones than CD4+.

Peripheral blood came from all dose cohorts at three timepoints. V was cut by 7 bases and J by 2 bases, with 6 bases left in between. Germline lookup yields CDR1 MNHEY and CDR2 SVGAGI. This CDR3 contains 11 residues. Sequencing used immunoSEQ multiplex PCR; TCRdb keeps in-frame clones, though not all of them. The profile shows roughly 80,000 clones, roughly 86% of them singletons. This receptor was obtained from an adult with an advanced solid tumor such as melanoma, head and neck, liver or kidney cancer. Source: CD4+ or CD8+ T cells sorted from blood, taken in a trial of the OX40 agonist ivuxolimab. This chain uses TRBV6-5 with TRBJ2-7; the D is unclear. DNA for the CDR3: TGTGCCAGCACCGACACCTACGAGCAGTACTTC. This codes for CASTDTYEQYF.